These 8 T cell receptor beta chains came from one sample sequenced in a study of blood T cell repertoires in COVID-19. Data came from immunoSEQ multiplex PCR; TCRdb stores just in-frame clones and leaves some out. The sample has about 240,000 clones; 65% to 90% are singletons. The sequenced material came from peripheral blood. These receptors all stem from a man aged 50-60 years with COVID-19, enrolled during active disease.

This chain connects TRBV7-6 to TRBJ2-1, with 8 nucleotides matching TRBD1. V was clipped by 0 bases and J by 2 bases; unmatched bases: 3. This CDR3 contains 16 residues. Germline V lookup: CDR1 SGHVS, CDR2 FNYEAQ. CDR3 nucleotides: TGTGCCAGCAGCTTAGCAGGACAGGGTACCTACAATGAGCAGTTCTTC. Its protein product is CASSLAGQGTYNEQFF. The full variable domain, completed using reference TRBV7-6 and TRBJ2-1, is GAGVSQSPRYKVTKRGQDVALRCDPISGHVSLYWYRQALGQGPEFLTYFNYEAQQDKSGLPNDRFSAERPEGSISTLTIQRTEQRDSAMYRCASSLAGQGTYNEQFFGPGTRLTVL.

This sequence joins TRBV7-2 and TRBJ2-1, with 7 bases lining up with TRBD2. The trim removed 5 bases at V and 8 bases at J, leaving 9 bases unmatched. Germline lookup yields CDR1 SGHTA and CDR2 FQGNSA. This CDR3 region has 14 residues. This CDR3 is CASSLGLVVYEQFF. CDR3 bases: TGTGCCAGCAGCCTTGGACTAGTTGTGTATGAGCAGTTCTTC.

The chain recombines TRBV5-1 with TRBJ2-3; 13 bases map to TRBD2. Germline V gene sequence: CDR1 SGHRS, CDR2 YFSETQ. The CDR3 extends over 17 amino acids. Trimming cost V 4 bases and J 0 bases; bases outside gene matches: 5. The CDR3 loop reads CASSIGLAGVSTDTQYF. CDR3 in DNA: TGCGCCAGCAGCATCGGACTAGCGGGGGTGAGCACAGATACGCAGTATTTT.

The CDR3 DNA sequence: TGTGCCAGCAGCCCTGGCGGGGGGCCAGATACGCAGTATTTT. Translation gives CASSPGGGPDTQYF. The J gene is TRBJ2-3, the V gene TRBV9, with 8 bases that match TRBD2. Germline CDR1 SGDLS, CDR2 YYNGEE. CDR3 length: 14 amino acids. The J segment lost 4 bases and the V segment lost 4 bases, leaving 5 bases of the junction unmatched.

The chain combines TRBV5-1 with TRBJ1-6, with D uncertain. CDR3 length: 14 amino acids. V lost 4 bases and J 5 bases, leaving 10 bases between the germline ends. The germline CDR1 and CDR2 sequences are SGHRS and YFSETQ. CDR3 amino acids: CASSRSGDNSPLHF. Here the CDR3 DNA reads TGCGCCAGCAGCCGAAGCGGCGATAATTCACCCCTCCACTTT.

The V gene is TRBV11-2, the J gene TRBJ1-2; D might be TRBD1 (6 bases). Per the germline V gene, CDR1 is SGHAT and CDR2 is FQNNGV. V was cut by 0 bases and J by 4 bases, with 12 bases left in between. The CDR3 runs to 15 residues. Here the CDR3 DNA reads TGTGCCAGCAGCTTAGACAGGGGCATTAGCTATGGCTACACCTTC. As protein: CASSLDRGISYGYTF.

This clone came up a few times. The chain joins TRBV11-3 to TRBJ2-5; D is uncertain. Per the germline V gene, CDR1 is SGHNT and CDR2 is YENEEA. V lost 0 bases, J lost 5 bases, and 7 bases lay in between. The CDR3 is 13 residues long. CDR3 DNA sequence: TGTGCCAGCAGCTTAGATTCTCAGGAGACCCAGTACTTC. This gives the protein CASSLDSQETQYF.

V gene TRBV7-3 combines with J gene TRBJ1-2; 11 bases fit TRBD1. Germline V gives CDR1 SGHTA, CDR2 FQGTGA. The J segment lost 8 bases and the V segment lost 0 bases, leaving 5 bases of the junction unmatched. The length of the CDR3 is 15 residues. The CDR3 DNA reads TGTGCCAGCAGCTTAACCCGGGACAGGGGGGACGGCTACACCTTC. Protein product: CASSLTRDRGDGYTF. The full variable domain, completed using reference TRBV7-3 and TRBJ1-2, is GAGVSQTPSNKVTEKGKYVELRCDPISGHTALYWYRQSLGQGPEFLIYFQGTGAADDSGLPNDRFFAVRPEGSVSTLKIQRTERGDSAVYLCASSLTRDRGDGYTFGSGTRLTVV.